These 13 T cell receptor beta chains were sequenced from one sample in a study of CD8+ T cells in alopecia areata. Treatment described: oral pan-JAK inhibitor, 5-10 mg twice daily. Once RNA had been extracted, it was reverse transcribed into cDNA to act as the sequencing template. TCRdb keeps only in-frame clones here, not all; method: immunoSEQ multiplex PCR. This sample has around 70,000 clones; 29% occur once, and the top ten carry under 15%. The sequenced sample was CD8+ T cells sorted from blood, obtained at week 4, from a patient treated with tofacitinib. The receptors come from a human donor with alopecia areata.

V and J are TRBV7-9 and TRBJ1-2, with TRBD1 as a possible D gene (6 bases). Germline V CDR1 and CDR2: SEHNR, FQNEAQ (reference sequence). CDR3 length equals 13 residues. V was pared by 7 bases and J by 2 bases, with 11 bases between. This CDR3 is CASTGQTNYGYTF. In nucleotides, the CDR3 is TGTGCCAGCACCGGACAGACGAACTATGGCTACACCTTC.

This clone has only a few counts. The chain has TRBV29-1 and TRBJ2-1; the D is unclear. This CDR3 has 10 amino acids. V was pared by 6 bases and J by 6 bases, with 6 bases between. Per the germline V gene, CDR1 is SQVTM and CDR2 is ANQGSEA. The CDR3 DNA sequence: TGCAGCGTCCGGAGCAATGAGCAGTTCTTC. As protein: CSVRSNEQFF.

This clone appeared a few times. V and J are TRBV4-1 and TRBJ1-5; weak D call: TRBD1 (6 bases). The germline V gene encodes CDR1 MGHRA and CDR2 YSYEKL. The CDR3 is 15 amino acids. The germline V and J ends were trimmed by 3 bases and 3 bases, with 12 bases remaining between them. The CDR3 protein is CASSHRQEPNQPQHF. The DNA for the CDR3 is TGCGCCAGCAGCCACCGACAGGAACCCAATCAGCCCCAGCATTTT.

The chain joins TRBV5-6 to TRBJ2-2; unclear D gene. This CDR3 is 13 amino acids long. The germline gives CDR1 SGHDT, CDR2 YYEEEE. V lost 0 bases to trimming and J lost 4 bases, with 4 bases between them. CDR3 sequence reads: CASSLAPTGELFF. For the CDR3, the DNA is TGTGCCAGCAGCTTGGCTCCCACCGGGGAGCTGTTTTTT.

V and J are TRBV28 and TRBJ1-1; weak D call: TRBD1 (6 bases). V was cut by 3 bases and J by 4 bases, with 12 bases left in between. Germline loops: CDR1 MDHEN, CDR2 SYDVKM. The CDR3 is made up of 14 amino acids. The CDR3 loop is CASSLGGLGTEAFF. DNA for the CDR3: TGTGCCAGCAGTTTGGGGGGGCTTGGCACTGAAGCTTTCTTT.

There are a few counts of this clone. V gene TRBV7-9 combines with J gene TRBJ2-3; the match to TRBD2 covers 12 bases. Trimming took 5 bases from V and 4 from J; bases not matched to a gene: 13. CDR3 length: 18 amino acids. Germline V gene data show CDR1 as SEHNR and CDR2 as FQNEAQ (reference sequence). The CDR3 region is CASSPAPRLAGEADTQYF. As DNA, the CDR3 is TGTGCCAGCAGCCCAGCCCCCCGACTAGCGGGAGAAGCAGATACGCAGTATTTT.

This clone was found a few times. This chain connects TRBV29-1 to TRBJ2-1; D not certain. CDR1 and CDR2 from the germline V gene are SQVTM and ANQGSEA. Trimming removed 4 bases at V and 0 bases at J, with 10 bases between. This CDR3 has 14 amino acids. The CDR3 reads CSVVPLSSYNEQFF. CDR3 sequence (DNA): TGCAGCGTTGTTCCGCTAAGCTCCTACAATGAGCAGTTCTTC.

This clone was counted between two and nine times. The chain is built from TRBV5-1 and TRBJ2-1; D is uncertain. The CDR3 has 11 residues. Germline loops: CDR1 SGHRS, CDR2 YFSETQ. Trimming removed 0 bases from V and 10 bases from J, with 5 bases in between. The CDR3, as DNA: TGCGCCAGCAGCTTGGATCGCGAGCAGTTCTTC. Its protein is CASSLDREQFF.

The chain has TRBV29-1 and TRBJ2-5; 8 positions agree with TRBD1. The germline V gene encodes CDR1 SQVTM and CDR2 ANQGSEA. The CDR3 loop spans 13 amino acids. V was pared by 7 bases and J by 4 bases, with 8 bases of the junction left unmatched. CDR3 region: CSARTGLGETQYF. The CDR3 DNA reads as TGCAGCGCTCGGACAGGGCTGGGAGAGACCCAGTACTTC.

The chain carries TRBV29-1 and TRBJ2-3; D is perhaps TRBD2 (6 bases). This CDR3 is 14 amino acids long. V lost 4 bases, J lost 0 bases, and 11 bases lay in between. Germline CDR1 and CDR2: SQVTM and ANQGSEA. The CDR3 loop reads CSVGLGGSTDTQYF. CDR3 DNA: TGCAGCGTTGGCCTCGGGGGAAGCACAGATACGCAGTATTTT.

This clone was seen a single time. The chain joins TRBV27 to TRBJ2-5, with 8 bases lining up with TRBD2. After removal of 6 bases from V and 1 base from J, the junction contained 16 bases not matched to a gene. In germline, CDR1 is MNHEY, CDR2 SMNVEV (reference sequence). This CDR3 contains 18 residues. The DNA of the CDR3 is TGTGCCAGCAGAGGGACCAGCGGGAGTGCGTCTGGCCAAGAGACCCAGTACTTC. This sequence encodes CASRGTSGSASGQETQYF.

This clone was observed a single time. The V gene is TRBV30, the J gene TRBJ2-7; D gene unclear. The length of the CDR3 is 15 residues. Trimming pared 3 bases from V and 1 base from J, leaving 16 bases between. Germline V CDR1 and CDR2: GTSNPN, SVGIG (reference sequence). The CDR3 loop is CAWRLTDGASYEQYF. CDR3 DNA: TGTGCCTGGAGACTAACCGACGGTGCGTCCTACGAGCAGTACTTC.

This chain connects TRBV4-1 to TRBJ1-2; D gene ambiguous. The V and J ends lost 1 base and 5 bases respectively, with 17 bases between them. The CDR3 covers 16 residues. The germline V gene encodes CDR1 MGHRA and CDR2 YSYEKL. The CDR3 loop is CASSQGSRYGNYGYTF. The CDR3, as DNA: TGCGCCAGCAGCCAAGGTTCCCGGTACGGGAATTATGGCTACACCTTC.